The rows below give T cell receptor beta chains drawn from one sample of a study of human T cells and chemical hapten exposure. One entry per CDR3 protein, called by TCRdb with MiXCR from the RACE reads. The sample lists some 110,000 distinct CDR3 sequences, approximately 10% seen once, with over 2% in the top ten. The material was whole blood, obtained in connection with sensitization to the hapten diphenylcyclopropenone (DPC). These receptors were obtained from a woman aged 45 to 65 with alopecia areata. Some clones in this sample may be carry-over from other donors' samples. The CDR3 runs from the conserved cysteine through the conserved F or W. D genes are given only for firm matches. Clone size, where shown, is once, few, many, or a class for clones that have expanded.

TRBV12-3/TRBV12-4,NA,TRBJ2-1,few,CASSLGGPYNEQFF,TGTGCCAGCAGTTTAGGGGGGCCCTACAATGAGCAGTTCTTC
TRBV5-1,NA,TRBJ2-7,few,CASSLGTAPSGEQYF,TGCGCCAGCAGCTTAGGGACCGCGCCATCCGGCGAGCAGTACTTC
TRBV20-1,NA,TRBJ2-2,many,CSARDRNTGELFF,TGCAGTGCTAGAGACAGGAACACCGGGGAGCTGTTTTTT
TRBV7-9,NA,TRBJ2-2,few,CASSLDLNTGELFF,TGTGCCAGCAGCTTAGATCTGAACACCGGGGAGCTGTTTTTT
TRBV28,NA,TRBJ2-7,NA,CASSWRIYEQYF,TGTGCCAGCAGTTGGAGGATCTACGAGCAGTACTTC
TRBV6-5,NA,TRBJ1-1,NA,CASRGTTNTEAFF,TGTGCCAGCAGGGGCACCACTAACACTGAAGCTTTCTTT
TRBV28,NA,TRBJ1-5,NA,CASSRDQGAGYFQPQHF,TGTGCCAGCAGTAGAGATCAGGGAGCGGGGTATTTCCAGCCCCAGCATTTT
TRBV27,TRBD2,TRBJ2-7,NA,CASSPVTSGSYEQYF,TGTGCCAGCAGTCCCGTTACTAGCGGATCCTACGAGCAGTACTTC
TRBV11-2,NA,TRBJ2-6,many,CASSLEPSSGANVLTF,TGTGCCAGCAGCTTAGAACCATCCTCTGGGGCCAACGTCCTGACTTTC
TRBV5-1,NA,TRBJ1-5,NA,CASSLESGSNQPQHF,TGCGCCAGCAGCTTGGAGTCGGGTAGCAATCAGCCCCAGCATTTT
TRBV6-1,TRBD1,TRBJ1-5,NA,CASLDRGSNQPQHF,TGTGCCAGTTTGGACAGGGGCAGCAATCAGCCCCAGCATTTT
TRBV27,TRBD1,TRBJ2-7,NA,CASSLRKSGQALSYEQYF,TGTGCCAGCAGTTTAAGGAAGTCTGGACAGGCCCTCTCCTACGAGCAGTACTTC
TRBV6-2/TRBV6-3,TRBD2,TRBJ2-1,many,CASGDDRTSGRLVNEQFF,TGTGCCAGCGGGGATGATCGGACTAGCGGGAGGCTAGTTAATGAGCAGTTCTTC
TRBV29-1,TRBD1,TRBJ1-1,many,CSVEKQGRGNTEAFF,TGCAGCGTTGAGAAACAGGGGAGGGGGAACACTGAAGCTTTCTTT
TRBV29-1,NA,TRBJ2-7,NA,CSVGTWDEQYF,TGCAGCGTCGGGACTTGGGACGAGCAGTACTTC